A selection of T cell receptor beta chains follows, all from one sample in a study of blood T cells in healthy people across ages. TCRdb used MiXCR to reprocess the 5' RACE reads, holding one entry per CDR3 protein. The sample holds about 800,000 distinct CDR3 sequences, roughly 60% seen once. The sample consisted of blood. The receptors come from a man younger than 40 in good health. Both conserved end residues are part of each CDR3. Fields, in order: CDR3 DNA, CDR3 protein, J gene, clone size, V gene, D gene. D genes are given only for firm matches. Clone sizes are given selectively: once, few, many, or a class where the clone is expanded.

TGTGCCAGCAGCTTTGGGGTATGGGTGGGAGGCTACACCTTC | CASSFGVWVGGYTF | TRBJ1-2 | . | TRBV7-2 | .
TGTGCTAGTGGTTCCGATCAGCCCCAGCATTTT | CASGSDQPQHF | TRBJ1-5 | . | TRBV12-5 | .
TGTGCCAGCAGCTGGAACAGGGGGCCTGGCTACGAGCAGTACTTC | CASSWNRGPGYEQYF | TRBJ2-7 | . | TRBV4-2 | TRBD1
TGTGCCAGCAGCGTGTCAGGGGTCCCCACTGAAGCTTTCTTT | CASSVSGVPTEAFF | TRBJ1-1 | once | TRBV9 | .
TGTGCCAGCAGCGTGGAGACAGGGGCGAATTCACCCCTCCACTTT | CASSVETGANSPLHF | TRBJ1-6 | . | TRBV2 | TRBD1
TGCGCCAGCAGCTTCTCGGGGGCCGGTGGCTACACCTTC | CASSFSGAGGYTF | TRBJ1-2 | . | TRBV5-1 | .
TGCAGCGCCCGACTAGCCGCAGAGACCCAGTACTTC | CSARLAAETQYF | TRBJ2-5 | many | TRBV29-1 | TRBD2
TGTGCCGGAGGCGTAGGAGATGGCTACACCTTC | CAGGVGDGYTF | TRBJ1-2 | . | TRBV2 | .
TGTGCCAGCCTTTGGAGGGGCACAGATACGCAGTATTTT | CASLWRGTDTQYF | TRBJ2-3 | . | TRBV6-2/TRBV6-3 | .
TGTGCCAGCAGCCCTCGAATAGCGGGAGGCCCCAATTTTTACGAGCAGTACTTC | CASSPRIAGGPNFYEQYF | TRBJ2-7 | few | TRBV4-2 | TRBD2
TGTGCCAGCAGCGCTGGGACAGCTTATGGCTACACCTTC | CASSAGTAYGYTF | TRBJ1-2 | few | TRBV3-1 | TRBD1
TGCAGTGCGAATCCCGACAATCGGGGAGAGACCCAGTACTTC | CSANPDNRGETQYF | TRBJ2-5 | . | TRBV20-1 | .
TGTGCCAGCAGCTTGGGGGGGAAAAACATTCAGTACTTC | CASSLGGKNIQYF | TRBJ2-4 | . | TRBV5-6 | .
TGTGCCAGCGCTGGACAGTACGGGGCCAACGTCCTGACTTTC | CASAGQYGANVLTF | TRBJ2-6 | . | TRBV18 | .
TGCAGTGCTAGACTAGCGGGAGGTTTGGGTGAGCAGTTCTTC | CSARLAGGLGEQFF | TRBJ2-1 | few | TRBV20-1 | TRBD2
TGTGCCAGCAGCTTATGGTGGGGCGAGCAGTACTTC | CASSLWWGEQYF | TRBJ2-7 | few | TRBV7-2 | .
TGTGCCAGCAGTATGAGCCGGGGCCCAGAGCATTTT | CASSMSRGPEHF | TRBJ1-5 | . | TRBV12-3/TRBV12-4 | .
TGTGCCAGCAGCCCCAACGACAGGGGTGATACGCAGTATTTT | CASSPNDRGDTQYF | TRBJ2-3 | few | TRBV9 | TRBD1
TGTGCCAGCAGCCCCGGGACAGGCTATGGCTACACCTTC | CASSPGTGYGYTF | TRBJ1-2 | few | TRBV7-2 | TRBD1
TGTGCCAGCCAAGCTCCGACAGGGGCCTACGAGCAGTACTTC | CASQAPTGAYEQYF | TRBJ2-7 | . | TRBV28 | TRBD1
TGTGCCAGCAGTTACTTATCGGGAGCCGATACGCAGTATTTT | CASSYLSGADTQYF | TRBJ2-3 | . | TRBV6-2/TRBV6-3 | .
TGTGCCAGCAGCGTAGGCCTGATCCTCACAGATACGCAGTATTTT | CASSVGLILTDTQYF | TRBJ2-3 | . | TRBV9 | .
TGTGCCACGGAGGAGGGGGTTTACGAGCAGTACTTC | CATEEGVYEQYF | TRBJ2-7 | . | TRBV7-9 | .
TGTGCCAGCAGCTTCCGTTTGGAGAACACTGAAGCTTTCTTT | CASSFRLENTEAFF | TRBJ1-1 | few | TRBV7-8 | .
TGTGCCAGCAGTGTACAGGCCAATTCACCCCTCCACTTT | CASSVQANSPLHF | TRBJ1-6 | . | TRBV28 | .
TGTGCCAGCAGCCGACGAAGCTCCTACAATGAGCAGTTCTTC | CASSRRSSYNEQFF | TRBJ2-1 | few | TRBV27 | .
TGCGCCAGCAGCTTAGCCGGGACCCCAAACGAGCAGTACTTC | CASSLAGTPNEQYF | TRBJ2-7 | . | TRBV5-1 | .
TGCGCCAGCAGTGGGTGGGCCCGGGATGGCTACACCTTC | CASSGWARDGYTF | TRBJ1-2 | . | TRBV10-2 | .
TGTGCCAGCAGCCTGGGACCTCCGAGCTCCTACGAGCAGTACTTC | CASSLGPPSSYEQYF | TRBJ2-7 | few | TRBV13 | .
TGTGCCAGCAGCGGATGGGACAGGGGCGAGGACATTCAGTACTTC | CASSGWDRGEDIQYF | TRBJ2-4 | few | TRBV7-2 | TRBD1
TGTGCCAGCAGCTTCAGGGCAGGGGTGGGGGAGCAGTACTTC | CASSFRAGVGEQYF | TRBJ2-4 | . | TRBV7-8 | .
TGTGCCAGCAGCTTCAATGGTCGGGGACGGTGGCAAGAGACCCAGTACTTC | CASSFNGRGRWQETQYF | TRBJ2-5 | . | TRBV11-2 | .
TGTGCCAGCAGTGGGGACGGGTACTATGGCTACACCTTC | CASSGDGYYGYTF | TRBJ1-2 | few | TRBV6-5 | .
TGCAGTGCTAGGCAGGAGAACACTGAAGCTTTCTTT | CSARQENTEAFF | TRBJ1-1 | . | TRBV20-1 | .
TGCAGCGTTGATAGCGGGGGCCCCGCGTCTCAGTTCTTC | CSVDSGGPASQFF | TRBJ2-1 | . | TRBV29-1 | TRBD2
TGCAGCGGACTGACAGGGGGGGCAGATACGCAGTATTTT | CSGLTGGADTQYF | TRBJ2-3 | . | TRBV29-1 | TRBD1
TGTGCCAGCAGTTCATTAGGCGGGGGGCTGTCTGAAGCTTTCTTT | CASSSLGGGLSEAFF | TRBJ1-1 | once | TRBV27 | .
TGTGCCAGCAGTGCGGCGGGACTAGCGAGAAATGAGCAGTACTTC | CASSAAGLARNEQYF | TRBJ2-5 | once | TRBV28 | TRBD2
TGTGCCAGCAGCAAAAGGGGTCCAGGGGAGTTTTTGAATTCACCCCTCCACTTT | CASSKRGPGEFLNSPLHF | TRBJ1-6 | . | TRBV13 | .
TGTGCCAGCAGTCCGAGTCAAGATACGCAGTATTTT | CASSPSQDTQYF | TRBJ2-3 | once | TRBV7-2 | .
TGTGCCAGCAGCCCCAGGGTGGGACAGCTAAACATTCAGTACTTC | CASSPRVGQLNIQYF | TRBJ2-4 | . | TRBV7-2 | TRBD1
TGTGCCATCAGCGTCCGGGAAGAAGAGACCCAGTACTTC | CAISVREEETQYF | TRBJ2-5 | . | TRBV10-3 | .
TGTGCCAGCAGGTGGACAGATACGCAGTATTTT | CASRWTDTQYF | TRBJ2-3 | . | TRBV6-2/TRBV6-3 | .
TGTGCCAGCAGCCGCGATCGGGATGAAAAACTGTTTTTT | CASSRDRDEKLFF | TRBJ1-4 | few | TRBV4-2 | .
TGTGCCAGCAGCGATAACTATGGCTACACCTTC | CASSDNYGYTF | TRBJ1-2 | . | TRBV9 | .
TGCAGCGTGCTGACGGGACACGAGCAGTACTTC | CSVLTGHEQYF | TRBJ2-7 | few | TRBV29-1 | .
TGCGCCAGCAGCTCCTATAAAGATGGCTACACCTTC | CASSSYKDGYTF | TRBJ1-2 | . | TRBV5-1 | .
TGTGCCATCAAGGCGGGGGAGGACAATGAGCAGTTCTTC | CAIKAGEDNEQFF | TRBJ2-1 | few | TRBV10-3 | TRBD2
TGTGCCACCAGCAGAGATTTTCCGGGGGGGGCCAGTGGGGCGCAGTATTTT | CATSRDFPGGASGAQYF | TRBJ2-3 | . | TRBV15 | TRBD2
TGTGCCAGCACCGGACGGGGGAATTCACCCCTCCACTTT | CASTGRGNSPLHF | TRBJ1-6 | . | TRBV2 | .
TGCAGTGCTACCCCTAGCGGGAGCGGGGATACGCAGTATTTT | CSATPSGSGDTQYF | TRBJ2-3 | . | TRBV20-1 | TRBD2
TGCAGTGCTAGACGTCAGGGTGGTTATGAAAAACTGTTTTTT | CSARRQGGYEKLFF | TRBJ1-4 | . | TRBV20-1 | .
TGTGCCAGCAGTGCTCAGGCTGGGGCCAACGTCCGGACTTTC | CASSAQAGANVRTF | TRBJ2-6 | . | TRBV7-2 | .